These T cell receptor beta chains were read from a single sample in a study of cytomegalovirus exposure and HLA in healthy donors. The assay was immunoSEQ multiplex PCR, and TCRdb's table has in-frame clones only and misses some. The sample includes approximately 170,000 clones, about 76% of them seen just once. The sequencing input was PBMCs. Receptors originate from a male donor in good health and CMV-seropositive. Both conserved end residues are part of each CDR3. A D gene is named only where the DNA matches it firmly. Some rows have no size entry. The others give once, few or many, or a class for an expanded clone.

TGTGCCAGCAGCTTAAGAGGTCTTTTTGAAGCTTTCTTT,CASSLRGLFEAFF,TRBJ1-1,13,-,-,TRBV7-8
TGTGCCAGCAGTGAAACCCCCGCCTCTACAGGGGGTGGTGGCTACACCTTC,CASSETPASTGGGGYTF,TRBJ1-2,17,TRBD1,-,TRBV6-1
TGTGCCAGCAGTTTCCTGACAGTATCCAGAGTGCAGTACTTC,CASSFLTVSRVQYF,TRBJ2-7,14,-,-,TRBV27
TGTGCCAGCAGCGTAGGGGTTGGGAGCAGCTCTGGGCAGTACTTC,CASSVGVGSSSGQYF,TRBJ2-7,15,-,-,TRBV9
TGCGCCAGCAGCTGGGACAGGGCCATCGGGGAGCTGTTTTTT,CASSWDRAIGELFF,TRBJ2-2,14,TRBD1,-,TRBV10-2
TGTGCCAGCAGCCCCCGAGTCTGGGAGGAGACCCAGTACTTC,CASSPRVWEETQYF,TRBJ2-5,14,-,-,TRBV5-4
TGTGCCAGCAGCGTAGCCGACAGGGGAGGCGAAAAACTGTTTTTT,CASSVADRGGEKLFF,TRBJ1-4,15,TRBD1,few,TRBV9
TGTGCCAGCAGTTCCCCCTCCCCGGACAGGGGCAATGGCTACACCTTC,CASSSPSPDRGNGYTF,TRBJ1-2,16,TRBD1,-,TRBV28
TGTGCCAGCAGCTTCGGAGGGATGGGAGGAAACACCATATATTTT,CASSFGGMGGNTIYF,TRBJ1-3,15,-,-,TRBV7-9
TGTGCCAGCAGCCAAGGACCCGCAGGGATCGACTACGAGCAGTACTTC,CASSQGPAGIDYEQYF,TRBJ2-7,16,-,-,TRBV4-2
TGTGCCAGCAGCCTTAGCTCCTACGAGCAGTACTTC,CASSLSSYEQYF,TRBJ2-7,12,-,-,TRBV9
TGTGCCAGCAGCTTAGGAGGGGAGGACACTGAAGCTTTCTTT,CASSLGGEDTEAFF,TRBJ1-1,14,-,-,TRBV7-9
TGCAGCGCCCCTGGACTACCCGAAGGGACCCAGTACTTC,CSAPGLPEGTQYF,TRBJ2-5,13,-,few,TRBV29-1
TGTGCCAGCTCTCCTGGGGTGGGGGCCCGCGGCTACACCTTC,CASSPGVGARGYTF,TRBJ1-2,14,-,-,TRBV7-6
TGTGCCAGCAGGACCGGGAACTACAATGAGCAGTTCTTC,CASRTGNYNEQFF,TRBJ2-1,13,-,-,TRBV7-9
TGTGCCAGCAGTTTAGGAAGGGGGCCCTACGAGCAGTACTTC,CASSLGRGPYEQYF,TRBJ2-7,14,TRBD1,-,TRBV27
TGTGCCAGCAGCGGGGGGGGAGCCGGGACGGTCACCGGGGAGCTGTTTTTT,CASSGGGAGTVTGELFF,TRBJ2-2,17,TRBD2,-,TRBV9
TGTGCCAGCAGCTTGGGGGGTTTCGTGGGGGAGACCCAGTACTTC,CASSLGGFVGETQYF,TRBJ2-5,15,-,-,TRBV7-8
TGTGCCAGTAGTCTAACCGGGACTGCTTATGAAGCTTTCTTT,CASSLTGTAYEAFF,TRBJ1-1,14,-,-,TRBV19
TGTGCCTGGAGTCCATTGACAGGGGGTAAGACAGATACGCAGTATTTT,CAWSPLTGGKTDTQYF,TRBJ2-3,16,TRBD1,-,TRBV30
TGTGCCAGCAGTTACTGGAGACGGACTGAAGCTTTCTTT,CASSYWRRTEAFF,TRBJ1-1,13,-,few,TRBV6-5
TGTGCCAGCAGCGGGGGGGGCGCAGGGAAAGATACGCAGTATTTT,CASSGGGAGKDTQYF,TRBJ2-3,15,-,-,TRBV5-6
TGTGCCAGCAGTTACGACAGCCGGACCGGAAAACTGTTTTTT,CASSYDSRTGKLFF,TRBJ1-4,14,-,-,TRBV6-5
TGCGCCAGCAGCCAAGATCCCGGACAGGGGCGTTCACCCCTCCACTTT,CASSQDPGQGRSPLHF,TRBJ1-6,16,TRBD1,-,TRBV4-1
TGTGCCAGTAGTCCCAACGGGGGAAACAATCAGCCCCAGCATTTT,CASSPNGGNNQPQHF,TRBJ1-5,15,-,-,TRBV19
TGTGCCAGCAGTTCAGCTAGGGGAACGTGGGGCGGCTACACCTTC,CASSSARGTWGGYTF,TRBJ1-2,15,-,-,TRBV28
TGCGCCAGCAGCCAAGCGGTCGACTCTGGAAACACCATATATTTT,CASSQAVDSGNTIYF,TRBJ1-3,15,-,-,TRBV4-3
TGCAGCGCGCGAACCTTGGACAGGGAAGGCCCCTATGGCTACACCTTC,CSARTLDREGPYGYTF,TRBJ1-2,16,TRBD1,-,TRBV29-1
TGTGCCAGCAGTGACTACAGGGCTGGAGAGACCCAGTACTTC,CASSDYRAGETQYF,TRBJ2-5,14,-,-,TRBV25-1
TGTGCCAGCAGCTTGGGAAACACCGGGGGCACCATATATTTT,CASSLGNTGGTIYF,TRBJ1-3,14,-,few,TRBV5-6
TGTGCCACCAGCACGGGGTTCCACAATGAGCAGTTCTTC,CATSTGFHNEQFF,TRBJ2-1,13,-,-,TRBV19
TGTGCCAGCAAGGGCGGGACGAACACCGGGGAGCTGTTTTTT,CASKGGTNTGELFF,TRBJ2-2,14,-,-,TRBV6-1
TGTGCCAGCAGTGTACAAGAGACCCAGTACTTC,CASSVQETQYF,TRBJ2-5,11,-,few,TRBV2
TGTGCCAGTAGTCGAGGGACAGGGTTCACCCAGCCCCAGCATTTT,CASSRGTGFTQPQHF,TRBJ1-5,15,TRBD1,-,TRBV19
TGTGCCAGCAGCCCCCGCGGGCTGGATTCGTGGGGTGAGCAGTTCTTC,CASSPRGLDSWGEQFF,TRBJ2-1,16,-,-,TRBV9
TGTGCCAGCAGTGAAGAAACAGCATATAGCAATCAGCCCCAGCATTTT,CASSEETAYSNQPQHF,TRBJ1-5,16,-,-,TRBV6-1
TGCGCCAGCAGCCGTGACGGACTCACAGATACGCAGTATTTT,CASSRDGLTDTQYF,TRBJ2-3,14,-,few,TRBV4-1
TGTGCCAGCAGGGAGACTCGGACAAACGAGCAGTTCTTC,CASRETRTNEQFF,TRBJ2-1,13,-,-,TRBV6-6
TGTGCCAGTAGTATTGGGGGGCTAGCGGGGGGTAGGTATACGCAGTATTTT,CASSIGGLAGGRYTQYF,TRBJ2-3,17,TRBD2,-,TRBV19
TGCGCCAGCAGCCAGGCCCGAGACAGGGACGAGCAGTTCTTC,CASSQARDRDEQFF,TRBJ2-1,14,TRBD1,once,TRBV4-1
TGTGCCAGCAGTTTTAAGCCGGGACTAGCGGGGGCTAACAATGAGCAGTTCTTC,CASSFKPGLAGANNEQFF,TRBJ2-1,18,TRBD2,-,TRBV7-8
TGTGCCATCAGCCCGGGGGGGGAAGCTTTCTTT,CAISPGGEAFF,TRBJ1-1,11,-,-,TRBV10-3
TGTGCCAGCTCGCTCGGGGAGTACGAGACCCAGTACTTC,CASSLGEYETQYF,TRBJ2-5,13,-,-,TRBV18
TGTGCCAGCAGCTTACTCTCTGGCTACACCTTC,CASSLLSGYTF,TRBJ1-2,11,-,-,TRBV7-9
TGTGCCAGTAGGAGGACAGGGGGCAGCAATCAGCCCCAGCATTTT,CASRRTGGSNQPQHF,TRBJ1-5,15,TRBD1,-,TRBV19
TGTGCCAGCTCACCAGGAGAGAAGGTGAAAGCTTTCTTT,CASSPGEKVKAFF,TRBJ1-1,13,-,-,TRBV18
TGCAGCGTAACAGGGGGCCCTAGGGAGACCCAGTACTTC,CSVTGGPRETQYF,TRBJ2-5,13,TRBD1,-,TRBV29-1
TGTGCCAGCAGCGCAGTAGGGAGGTCTGGGGCCAACGTCCTGACTTTC,CASSAVGRSGANVLTF,TRBJ2-6,16,-,-,TRBV5-6
TGTGCCATCAGTGAACGAGAAGATCAGCCCCAGCATTTT,CAISEREDQPQHF,TRBJ1-5,13,-,-,TRBV10-3
TGCGCCAGCAGCTTACGGACAGGCTACGAGCAGTACTTC,CASSLRTGYEQYF,TRBJ2-7,13,TRBD1,few,TRBV5-1
TGTGCCAGCAGCCCCCTCGTGAGGGACTTCTATGGCTACACCTTC,CASSPLVRDFYGYTF,TRBJ1-2,15,-,-,TRBV7-6
TGTGCCAGCAGCTTAGTCGACAGGGCCACAGATACGCAGTATTTT,CASSLVDRATDTQYF,TRBJ2-3,15,TRBD1,-,TRBV7-6
TGTGCCAGCAGCTTAAAAGGGACAGGGGCGTTCACCGGGGAGCTGTTTTTT,CASSLKGTGAFTGELFF,TRBJ2-2,17,TRBD1,few,TRBV7-8
TGTGCCAGCAGCGCTGCCAACCTCAGGGGGATTGACGGCTACACCTTC,CASSAANLRGIDGYTF,TRBJ1-2,16,TRBD1,-,TRBV11-1
TGCGCCAGCAGTGGTGAGACTAGCGGGGTAGATGAGCAGTTCTTC,CASSGETSGVDEQFF,TRBJ2-1,15,TRBD2,-,TRBV10-1
TGTGCCAGCAGTGTTGGAGCGGGGGGGCCGAGTGAGCAGTTCTTC,CASSVGAGGPSEQFF,TRBJ2-1,15,TRBD2,-,TRBV2